This entry lists 7 T cell receptor beta chains sequenced from one sample in a study of CD8 T cells in Susac syndrome. The RNA, about 0.5 to 1 ug, was put through reverse transcription using random hexamers. In TCRdb, the immunoSEQ multiplex PCR reads were re-called with MiXCR into one record per CDR3 protein. Of approximately 120,000 distinct CDR3 sequences detected, around 95% appear once; the ten largest clones hold roughly 0.087%. Sequencing was performed on CD4+ T cells from PBMCs. The receptors shown here come from a human donor in good health.

V is TRBV12-3 or TRBV12-4 and J is TRBJ2-7, with a possible D match to TRBD2 (5 bases). The CDR3 is made up of 15 amino acids. The V end lost 3 bases, the J end lost 2 bases, and 14 bases lay between the germline ends. In nucleotides, the CDR3 is TGTGCCAGCAGTTTGGGAGCAGATCGGGCCTACGAGCAGTACTTC. This gives the protein CASSLGADRAYEQYF.

The chain carries TRBV11-3 and TRBJ2-7, with 12 nucleotides matching TRBD1. This CDR3 region has 14 residues. In germline, CDR1 is SGHNT, CDR2 YENEEA. Trimming at V came to 2 bases and at J to 7 bases, leaving 3 bases not matched to a gene. The CDR3 coding sequence is TGTGCCAGCAGCTTAAGGGACAGGGGGCAGGAGCAGTACTTC. It translates to CASSLRDRGQEQYF.

The genes are TRBV13 and TRBJ2-7; 10 nucleotides agree with TRBD2. The CDR3 contains 18 residues. Germline values: CDR1 PRHDT, CDR2 FYEKMQ (reference sequence). V lost 2 bases and J lost 6; bases outside the gene matches: 16. CDR3 in amino acids: CASSLSPGLAARSGEQYF. The CDR3 nucleotides are TGTGCCAGCAGCTTAAGTCCTGGACTAGCGGCGCGCTCCGGCGAGCAGTACTTC.

The table lists this clonotype with a count of one. The genes are TRBV20-1 and TRBJ2-7; D unclear. V was cut by 0 bases and J by 7 bases, with 16 bases left in between. This CDR3 contains 14 residues. CDR1 and CDR2 (germline): DFQATT, SNEGSKA (reference sequence). The CDR3 reads CSARDWVSTMEQYF. Here the CDR3 DNA reads TGCAGTGCTAGAGATTGGGTTTCTACGATGGAGCAGTACTTC.

The chain employs TRBV18 and TRBJ2-7, with TRBD1 identical over 8 bases. Germline trimming cut 2 bases from V and 3 bases from J; bases unmatched to any gene: 6. Per the germline V gene, CDR1 is KGHSH and CDR2 is LQKENI. The CDR3 totals 15 residues. The CDR3 bases are TGTGCCAGCTCACCAGCCGACAGGGGTCACTACGAGCAGTACTTC. Amino acid sequence: CASSPADRGHYEQYF.

V gene TRBV29-1 combines with J gene TRBJ1-3; D unresolved. The CDR3 is 11 amino acids. Trimming removed 4 bases from V and 3 bases from J, with 4 bases in between. Germline-derived CDR1 and CDR2 are SQVTM and ANQGSEA. The CDR3 sequence: CSVARGNTIYF. The CDR3 region has the DNA TGCAGCGTTGCCCGTGGAAACACCATATATTTT.

The chain joins TRBV29-1 to TRBJ2-7; a weak D match, TRBD2 (6 bases). V was cut by 5 bases and J by 3 bases, with 14 bases left in between. This CDR3 spans 13 amino acids. CDR1 SQVTM and CDR2 ANQGSEA come from the germline V gene. The CDR3 sequence: CSVLLAWGYEQYF. In DNA, the CDR3 is TGCAGCGTTTTGCTAGCGTGGGGCTACGAGCAGTACTTC.